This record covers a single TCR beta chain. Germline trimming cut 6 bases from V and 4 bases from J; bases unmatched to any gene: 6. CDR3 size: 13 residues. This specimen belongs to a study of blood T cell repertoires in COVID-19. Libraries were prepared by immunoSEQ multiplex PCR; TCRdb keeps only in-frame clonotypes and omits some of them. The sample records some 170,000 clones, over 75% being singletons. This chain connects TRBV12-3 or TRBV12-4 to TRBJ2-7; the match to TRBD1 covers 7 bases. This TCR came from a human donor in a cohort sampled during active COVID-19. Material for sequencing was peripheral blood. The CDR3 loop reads CASSRDSMYEQYF. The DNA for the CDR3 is TGTGCCAGCAGCCGGGACAGTATGTACGAGCAGTACTTC.